The clone carrying this T cell receptor beta chain has a handful of counts. The sample comes from a study of blood T cell repertoires in COVID-19. Study details: The United States, Italy and Spain supplied acute and convalescent COVID-19 samples. The cDNA or gDNA used as material had been derived from T cells, B-cell-depleted T cells, or PBMCs.

As originally analysed: How many nucleated cells were present was estimated from reference gene primer amplification. Clones were read by immunoSEQ multiplex PCR, and TCRdb kept only the in-frame ones, dropping some. V, J and clone size are taken as reported in that table, and D and trimming were inferred from the DNA itself. Among a few hundred thousand clones listed, 85% to 90% were seen once. From germline, CDR1 is LNHDA and CDR2 SQIVND (reference sequence). Trimming cost V 7 bases and J 6 bases; bases outside gene matches: 12. The CDR3 length is 16 residues. Participants spanned ages about 18 to 90 years and resided in some 22 US areas.

Input material: PBMCs or T cells enriched from blood (not recorded which). The rearrangement joins TRBV19 to TRBJ1-4; 9 nucleotides align to TRBD1. The receptor was isolated from a young woman who had recovered from COVID-19. The CDR3 here is CASTPGQGSPDEKLFF. The CDR3 region has the DNA TGTGCCAGTACTCCGGGACAGGGAAGTCCCGATGAAAAACTGTTTTTT. Using reference TRBV19 and TRBJ1-4 for the parts outside the CDR3, the full variable domain is DGGITQSPKYLFRKEGQNVTLSCEQNLNHDAMYWYRQDPGQGLRLIYYSQIVNDFQKGDIAEGYSVSREKKESFPLTVTSAQKNPTAFYLCASTPGQGSPDEKLFFGSGTQLSVL.